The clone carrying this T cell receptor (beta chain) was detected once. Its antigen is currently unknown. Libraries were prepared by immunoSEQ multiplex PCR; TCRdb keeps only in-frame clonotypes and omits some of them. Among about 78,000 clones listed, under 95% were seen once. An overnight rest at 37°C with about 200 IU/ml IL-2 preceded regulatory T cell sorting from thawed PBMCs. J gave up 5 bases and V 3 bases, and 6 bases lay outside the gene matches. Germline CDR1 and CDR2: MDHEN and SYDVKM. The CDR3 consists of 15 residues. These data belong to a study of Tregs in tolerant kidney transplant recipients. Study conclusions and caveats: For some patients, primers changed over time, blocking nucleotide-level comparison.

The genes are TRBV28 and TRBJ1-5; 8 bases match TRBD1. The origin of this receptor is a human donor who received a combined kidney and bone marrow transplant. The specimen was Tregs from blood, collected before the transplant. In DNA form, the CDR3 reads TGTGCCAGCAGTTTTCGGACAGGGATGGATCAGCCCCAGCATTTT. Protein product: CASSFRTGMDQPQHF.